These 27 T cell receptor beta chains were all obtained from the same sample, sequenced in a study of blood T cells in healthy people across ages. For the second PCR, which ran for 7 to 11 cycles, a sample-barcoded 5' primer and a J-beta primer mix were used. A single record per CDR3 protein comes from TCRdb applying MiXCR to the 5' RACE reads. The sample lists approximately 880,000 distinct CDR3 sequences, under 50% occurring once. The sample taken for sequencing was blood. These receptors originate from a man aged 25-40 years in good health.

This clonotype was observed at least ten times. This chain joins TRBV10-3 and TRBJ2-7, with 9 bases that match TRBD2. The V gene's germline CDR1 is ENHRY and CDR2 SYGVKD. V lost 7 bases to trimming and J lost 4 bases; unmatched junction nucleotides: 5. The length of the CDR3 is 13 residues. The CDR3 nucleotides read TGTGCCATCACTCCTAGCGGGGCATACGAGCAGTACTTC. Translation: CAITPSGAYEQYF.

This clonotype is a singleton in its sample. J is TRBJ1-1 and V is TRBV29-1; maybe TRBD1 (5 bases). V lost 7 bases and J lost 5, with 17 bases in between. CDR3 length: 13 amino acids. CDR1 and CDR2 from the germline V gene are SQVTM and ANQGSEA. DNA of the CDR3: TGCAGCGGGGCAAGGGGAATATGGACTGAAGCTTTCTTT. It codes for CSGARGIWTEAFF.

The V gene is TRBV3-1, the J gene TRBJ2-3; 10 nucleotides line up with TRBD2. V shed 5 bases and J 1 base; nucleotides not matched to a gene: 9. The CDR3 has 17 residues. The germline gives CDR1 LGHDT, CDR2 YNNKEL (reference sequence). The CDR3 sequence is CASSERRLAGGTDTQYF. DNA of the CDR3: TGTGCCAGCAGCGAGAGGCGGCTAGCGGGGGGCACAGATACGCAGTATTTT.

This clonotype was detected a few times. The rearrangement joins TRBV4-1 to TRBJ2-7, with TRBD1 matching over 9 bases. The trim removed 5 bases at V and 5 bases at J, leaving 10 bases unmatched. The germline gives CDR1 MGHRA, CDR2 YSYEKL. This CDR3 has 15 amino acids. The CDR3 DNA follows: TGCGCCAGCAGCTCCGAGGACAGGGGTCCCGACGAGCAGTACTTC. Residues: CASSSEDRGPDEQYF.

The rearrangement joins TRBV5-1 to TRBJ1-1; TRBD1 agrees at 7 bases. CDR1 is SGHRS, CDR2 YFSETQ, per germline. Trimming removed 9 bases from V and 1 base from J; junction bases left unmatched: 6. This CDR3 has 13 amino acids. CDR3 DNA sequence: TGCGCCACTACAGGGGAGGGGAACACTGAAGCTTTCTTT. Its translation is CATTGEGNTEAFF.

This clonotype showed up many times. The chain combines TRBV5-1 with TRBJ2-7; 7 bases map to TRBD1. J gave up 3 bases and V 0 bases, and 3 bases lay outside the gene matches. CDR1 and CDR2 from the germline V gene are SGHRS and YFSETQ. This CDR3 has 14 amino acids. The CDR3 here is CASSLDTGVYEQYF. The CDR3 region has the DNA TGCGCCAGCAGCTTGGATACAGGGGTCTACGAGCAGTACTTC.

The V call is TRBV20-1, the J call TRBJ2-4; no clear D. This CDR3 has 14 residues. Trimming took off 6 bases at V and 0 bases at J, with 12 bases between the two ends. Germline V gives CDR1 DFQATT, CDR2 SNEGSKA (reference sequence). CDR3 nucleotide sequence: TGCAGTGCCCCAACGGCGGTAGCCAAAAACATTCAGTACTTC. Amino acids: CSAPTAVAKNIQYF.

This clonotype was seen many times. The chain uses TRBV29-1 and TRBJ1-5, with D unresolved. The CDR3 totals 13 residues. The germline V and J ends were trimmed by 4 bases and 2 bases, with 9 bases remaining between them. Germline CDR1 reads SQVTM; CDR2 reads ANQGSEA. This chain's CDR3 is CSVGGDGNQPQHF. The CDR3, as DNA: TGCAGCGTTGGGGGTGATGGCAATCAGCCCCAGCATTTT.

V usage is TRBV25-1 and J usage is TRBJ2-3; possible D gene TRBD1, 6 bases. Trimming left V 2 bases short and J 2 bases short, with 11 bases between. The CDR3 has 15 amino acids. The germline gives CDR1 MGHDK, CDR2 SYGVNS. The DNA of the CDR3 is TGTGCCAGCAGTGAAACAGGGTTTCACACAGATACGCAGTATTTT. The encoded protein is CASSETGFHTDTQYF.

The gene calls are TRBV20-1 and TRBJ1-6; 8 bases fit TRBD1. Trimming at V came to 3 bases and at J to 8 bases, leaving 9 bases not matched to a gene. The germline V gene encodes CDR1 DFQATT and CDR2 SNEGSKA (reference sequence). This CDR3 region has 15 residues. DNA of the CDR3: TGCAGTGCTAGTCGGAGGACAGGGAAGGATTCACCCCTCCACTTT. It specifies CSASRRTGKDSPLHF.

Remarks on this clonotype: The junction does not match germline at one end; this may be a read error. This chain connects TRBV9 to TRBJ2-7; D remains unclear. Per germline, CDR1 SGDLS and CDR2 YYNGEE. CDR3 length: 13 amino acids. CDR3 residues: CANSPPSSYEQYF. For the CDR3, the DNA is TGTGCCAACAGCCCTCCGAGCTCCTACGAGCAGTACTTC.

This clonotype was detected only once. The CDR3 loop is CASSFGDGKGANVLTF. The CDR3 DNA reads TGCGCCAGCAGTTTCGGGGACGGCAAGGGGGCCAACGTCCTGACTTTC. V usage is TRBV5-1 and J usage is TRBJ2-6, with D tentatively TRBD1 or TRBD2 (5 bases each). The CDR3 sequence is 16 residues long. Trimming shortened V by 5 bases and J by 4 bases, and 16 bases separated the two germline ends. Germline lookup yields CDR1 SGHRS and CDR2 YFSETQ.

The V and J genes are TRBV27 and TRBJ2-2; TRBD1 matches at 12 bases. CDR1 is MNHEY and CDR2 is SMNVEV in the germline V gene (reference sequence). J lost 3 bases, V lost 3 bases, and 2 bases had no gene match. CDR3 length equals 16 residues. CDR3 nucleotides: TGTGCCAGCAGTTTGGGACAGGGGGCTGACACCGGGGAGCTGTTTTTT. This gives the protein CASSLGQGADTGELFF.

J is TRBJ1-2 and V is TRBV11-3, with 7 nucleotides matching TRBD1. Germline-derived CDR1 and CDR2 are SGHNT and YENEEA. The CDR3 has 15 amino acids. Germline trimming cut 4 bases from V and 7 bases from J; bases unmatched to any gene: 12. CDR3 in amino acids: CASSSKTGTYSGYTF. DNA for the CDR3: TGTGCCAGCAGCTCCAAGACAGGGACTTACTCTGGCTACACCTTC.

This sequence joins TRBV6-6 and TRBJ1-2, with a tentative D call TRBD1 (6 bases). V was cut by 5 bases and J by 5 bases, with 15 bases left in between. Germline CDR1 reads MNHNY; CDR2 reads SVGAGI (reference sequence). This CDR3 contains 14 residues. The CDR3 region has the DNA TGTGCCAGCAGTGATGACGGGGGCTTTTATGGCTACACCTTC. Protein product: CASSDDGGFYGYTF.

The chain carries TRBV12-3 or TRBV12-4 and TRBJ1-4; no clear D. The length of the CDR3 is 14 residues. V gave up 3 bases and J gave up 3 bases, with 8 bases separating them. This chain's CDR3 is CASSFPQPNEKLFF. The CDR3 nucleotides read TGTGCCAGCAGTTTCCCACAGCCTAATGAAAAACTGTTTTTT.

The chain carries TRBV12-3 or TRBV12-4 and TRBJ2-7; D is ambiguous. This CDR3 is built from 13 residues. Trimming removed 4 bases at V and 2 bases at J, with 9 bases between. For the CDR3, the DNA is TGTGCCAGCAGTTCGACATCCACCTACGAGCAGTACTTC. It specifies CASSSTSTYEQYF.

To note about this clonotype: A much larger clone lies one base from this, so it may be a read error. The genes are TRBV2 and TRBJ2-7; D uncertain. V was shortened by 6 bases and J by 3 bases, with 21 bases between the two germline ends. Germline V gene sequence: CDR1 SNHLY, CDR2 FYNNEI. The CDR3 is 16 amino acids. The chain's CDR3 is CASRARLVQSFYEQYF. CDR3 nucleotides: TGTGCCAGCAGGGCCCGACTCGTTCAGAGCTTCTACGAGCAGTACTTC.

This clonotype has just a few counts. CDR3 bases: TGTGCCAGCAGCCAAGGGACAGGGTACGGTTCACCCCTCCACTTT. Amino acid sequence: CASSQGTGYGSPLHF. This rearrangement joins TRBV3-1 to TRBJ1-6; 8 nucleotides match TRBD1. Germline loops: CDR1 LGHDT, CDR2 YNNKEL (reference sequence). V shed 1 base, J shed 9 bases, and the junction held 5 bases outside the gene matches. This CDR3 contains 15 residues.

This clonotype was counted between two and nine times. The J gene is TRBJ2-6, the V gene TRBV2; D is uncertain. V was trimmed by 0 bases and J by 0 bases, leaving 12 bases between them. The CDR3 contains 18 residues. CDR1 and CDR2 from the germline V gene are SNHLY and FYNNEI. The CDR3 loop reads CASSEASFSSSGANVLTF. The DNA of the CDR3 is TGTGCCAGCAGTGAAGCTTCTTTCAGCAGCTCTGGGGCCAACGTCCTGACTTTC.

This chain uses TRBV4-3 with TRBJ2-4; D unresolved. V was clipped by 0 bases and J by 0 bases, with 9 bases between them. The CDR3 extends over 16 amino acids. CDR1 is LGHNA, CDR2 YSLEER, per germline. The CDR3 protein is CASSQDLRGAKNIQYF. In nucleotides, the CDR3 is TGCGCCAGCAGCCAAGATTTGAGAGGAGCCAAAAACATTCAGTACTTC.

This clonotype was counted only a few times. V and J are TRBV27 and TRBJ1-1, with no clear D. This CDR3 spans 13 amino acids. V shed 0 bases and J shed 5 bases, with 7 bases lying between them. The V gene's germline CDR1 is MNHEY and CDR2 SMNVEV (reference sequence). CDR3 nucleotide sequence: TGTGCCAGCAGTTTATCGGAGGTGACTGAAGCTTTCTTT. This sequence encodes CASSLSEVTEAFF.

The V and J genes are TRBV29-1 and TRBJ2-5; TRBD2 aligns across 12 bases. The junction had 5 bases not matched to a gene; V was cut back by 1 base and J by 5 bases. CDR1 and CDR2 from the germline V gene are SQVTM and ANQGSEA. This CDR3 is 15 amino acids long. In DNA form, the CDR3 reads TGCAGCGTTGAAGCTAGCGGGGGGGCCAAGGAGACCCAGTACTTC. It is translated as CSVEASGGAKETQYF. Full variable domain (rest looked up from reference TRBV29-1 and TRBJ2-5): SAVISQKPSRDICQRGTSLTIQCQVDSQVTMMFWYRQQPGQSLTLIATANQGSEATYESGFVIDKFPISRPNLTFSTLTVSNMSPEDSSIYLCSVEASGGAKETQYFGPGTRLLVL.

The chain employs TRBV6-1 and TRBJ2-3; D is possibly TRBD2 (6 bases). V lost 4 bases and J lost 1, with 27 bases in between. Germline assignment: CDR1 MNHNS and CDR2 SASEGT. The CDR3 runs 20 residues. CDR3 residues: CASSASGATPVSTGTDTQYF. The CDR3 nucleotides are TGTGCCAGCAGTGCATCGGGAGCTACACCCGTATCGACTGGCACAGATACGCAGTATTTT.

The CDR3 DNA sequence: TGTGCCAGCAGCCCTGAATTGGGGGAGCAGTACTTC. It codes for CASSPELGEQYF. V and J are TRBV3-1 and TRBJ2-7; no definite D call. The V gene's germline CDR1 is LGHDT and CDR2 YNNKEL (reference sequence). CDR3 length: 12 amino acids. Trimming cost V 4 bases and J 7 bases, with 11 bases left between them.

The V gene is TRBV20-1, the J gene TRBJ2-3, with a weak D call TRBD2 (5 bases). CDR1 DFQATT and CDR2 SNEGSKA come from the germline V gene (reference sequence). The ends were cut back, 4 bases at V and 0 bases at J, with 23 bases in the middle. This CDR3 comprises 18 residues. The CDR3, as DNA: TGCAGTGCTACGACCCGGGAACAGCGAACCGCTAGCACAGATACGCAGTATTTT. Its protein product is CSATTREQRTASTDTQYF.

The rearrangement joins TRBV29-1 to TRBJ2-3, with 8 bases identical to TRBD1. Germline V gene sequence: CDR1 SQVTM, CDR2 ANQGSEA. The CDR3 spans 14 residues. Trimming took 4 bases from V and 2 from J; bases not matched to a gene: 5. CDR3 bases: TGCAGCGTTGGCGACAGGGGCTACACAGATACGCAGTATTTT. Amino acids: CSVGDRGYTDTQYF.